The clone carrying this T cell receptor beta chain came up once. The sample comes from a study of blood T cell repertoires in COVID-19. At the level of the study: The samples span acute and convalescent COVID-19 from the United States, Italy and Spain.

Original methodology: Amplification of reference gene primers was used by the study to estimate nucleated cell counts. Profiling relied on immunoSEQ multiplex PCR, and the TCRdb table lists in-frame clones only, not all of them. The V and J calls and clone size come from that table; D and trimming were worked out from the DNA. This table has around 20,000 clones, about 87% appearing once. Germline CDR1 and CDR2: LNHDA and SQIVND (reference sequence). The CDR3 totals 14 residues. V was pared by 7 bases and J by 7 bases, with 17 bases between. The chain uses TRBV19 and TRBJ2-1, with D possibly TRBD2 on 5 matching bases. The sequenced sample consisted of peripheral blood. This TCR came from a human donor in a cohort sampled during active COVID-19. In DNA form, the CDR3 reads TGTGCCAGTACCGAGGGCGCAACAAGGAATGAGCAGTTCTTC. Amino acids: CASTEGATRNEQFF.